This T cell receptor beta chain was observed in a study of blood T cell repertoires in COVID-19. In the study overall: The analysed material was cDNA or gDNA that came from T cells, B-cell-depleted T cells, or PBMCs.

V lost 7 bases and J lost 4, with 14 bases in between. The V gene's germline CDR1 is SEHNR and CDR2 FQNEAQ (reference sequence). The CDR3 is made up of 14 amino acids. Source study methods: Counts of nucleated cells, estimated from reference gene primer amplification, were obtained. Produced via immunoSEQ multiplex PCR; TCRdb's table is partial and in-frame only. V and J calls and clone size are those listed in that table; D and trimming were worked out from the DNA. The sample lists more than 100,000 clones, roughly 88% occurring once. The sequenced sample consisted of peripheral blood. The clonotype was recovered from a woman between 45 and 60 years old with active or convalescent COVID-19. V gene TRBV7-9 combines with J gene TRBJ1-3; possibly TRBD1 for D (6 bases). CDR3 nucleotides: TGTGCCAGCACTAAGGGGGGGACCGGAAACACCATATATTTT. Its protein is CASTKGGTGNTIYF.